The source of this TCR beta chain is a study of CD8+ T cells in alopecia areata. The authors extracted RNA and reverse transcribed it into cDNA as the sequencing template. Using immunoSEQ multiplex PCR, the repertoire was profiled, and TCRdb retains in-frame clones only, with some absent. This sample has about 170,000 clones, with about 66% found just once. The CDR3 runs 15 residues. Trimming cost V 6 bases and J 8 bases; bases outside gene matches: 15. Germline V gives CDR1 MNHNS, CDR2 SASEGT. Whole-study results and caveats: The study found higher clonality in lesional than normal scalp, especially in alopecia totalis/universalis.

Concerning this clone: The target antigen is unknown.

Material: CD8+ T cells sorted from blood, obtained at week 0. The clonotype originates from a human donor with alopecia areata. V is TRBV6-1 and J is TRBJ1-2; 7 bases are shared with TRBD1. CDR3: CASSPTGTARSGYTF. The CDR3 region has the DNA TGTGCCAGCAGCCCCACCGGGACAGCCCGAAGCGGCTACACCTTC.